A single sample is the source of the 16 T cell receptor beta chains below, sequenced in a study of T cell responses to AZD1222 COVID-19 vaccine (dated by TCRdb to about 2021). This specimen's time point label, per the study, means: about 28 days (+/-7) after the second vaccine dose. To prepare the library, the immunoSEQ multiplex PCR assay was applied. Not all clones reach the TCRdb copy of this immuneACCESS table, which keeps in-frame sequences only. Checked studies attribute under half of the gap to unresolved V genes and leave the rest unexplained. The sample records approximately 200,000 clones, 80% to 95% of which are singletons. The top ten clones comprise 3.4% of the sample. The source material was peripheral blood, sampled 28 days after the second AZD1222 dose. Source of these receptors: an adult who received the AZD1222 COVID-19 vaccine.

The rearrangement links TRBV19 to TRBJ1-1; perhaps TRBD1 as D (5 bases). The germline V gene has CDR1 LNHDA and CDR2 SQIVND (reference sequence). The CDR3 spans 12 residues. V lost 0 bases and J lost 11, with 10 bases in between. CDR3 sequence reads: CASSIDQGKAFF. The CDR3 region has the DNA TGTGCCAGTAGTATAGATCAGGGTAAGGCTTTCTTT. Variable domain in full (rest from reference TRBV19 and TRBJ1-1): DGGITQSPKYLFRKEGQNVTLSCEQNLNHDAMYWYRQDPGQGLRLIYYSQIVNDFQKGDIAEGYSVSREKKESFPLTVTSAQKNPTAFYLCASSIDQGKAFFGQGTRLTVV.

J is TRBJ2-4 and V is TRBV19; 12 positions match TRBD2. With V trimmed by 5 bases and J by 0 bases, 17 bases remained unmatched. CDR1 and CDR2 from the germline V gene are LNHDA and SQIVND (reference sequence). The CDR3 sequence is 21 residues long. The CDR3 DNA reads as TGTGCCAGTAGTCTGGGGATGCTAGCGGGAGGGCCGAATCTAGCCAAAAACATTCAGTACTTC. It codes for CASSLGMLAGGPNLAKNIQYF.

This chain connects TRBV6-5 to TRBJ2-7, with 7 positions matching TRBD1. V shed 1 base, J shed 2 bases, and the junction held 8 bases outside the gene matches. This CDR3 spans 16 amino acids. CDR1 is MNHEY, CDR2 SVGAGI, per germline. The DNA of the CDR3 is TGTGCCAGCAGTTACTACTCGACAGGGAGCCCCTACGAGCAGTACTTC. It codes for CASSYYSTGSPYEQYF.

The rearrangement uses TRBV28 and TRBJ2-6; D is perhaps TRBD1 or TRBD2 (6 bases each). Germline V CDR1 and CDR2: MDHEN, SYDVKM. This CDR3 has 20 residues. The V gene lost 6 bases and the J gene lost 2 bases, with 26 bases spanning the gap. The CDR3 nucleotides are TGTGCCAGCAGCTCGCCCTCGGGGGCCTCCCCGAAACCTGGGGCCAACGTCCTGACTTTC. It specifies CASSSPSGASPKPGANVLTF.

V gene TRBV11-3 combines with J gene TRBJ2-7, with 8 bases aligning to TRBD2. CDR3 size: 15 residues. Germline V gives CDR1 SGHNT, CDR2 YENEEA. J lost 4 bases, V lost 0 bases, and 5 bases had no gene match. The CDR3 spells CASSLEVTSAYEQYF. The CDR3 nucleotides read TGTGCCAGCAGCTTAGAGGTGACTAGCGCGTACGAGCAGTACTTC.

This clone is a singleton in its sample. Here the CDR3 reads CASSTGTGGYTF. Written as DNA, the CDR3 is TGTGCCAGCAGTACAGGCACAGGAGGCTACACCTTC. This chain uses TRBV2 with TRBJ1-2; D may be TRBD1 (5 bases). Germline loops: CDR1 SNHLY, CDR2 FYNNEI. The V end lost 5 bases, the J end lost 8 bases, and 12 bases lay between the germline ends. This CDR3 has 12 residues.

Note on this clone: Other DNA sequences in this sample translate to the same CDR3. The V gene is TRBV7-9, the J gene TRBJ1-5; D uncertain. CDR3 length equals 12 residues. CDR1 is SEHNR, CDR2 FQNEAQ, per germline (reference sequence). The V gene lost 3 bases and the J gene lost 6 bases, with 6 bases spanning the gap. The CDR3 sequence: CASSFAGQPQHF. The CDR3 coding sequence is TGTGCCAGCAGCTTCGCGGGTCAGCCCCAGCATTTT.

This chain uses TRBV11-2 with TRBJ2-3; 7 bases fit TRBD2. V lost 0 bases and J lost 2; bases outside the gene matches: 5. The CDR3 covers 16 residues. Germline V lookup: CDR1 SGHAT, CDR2 FQNNGV. The CDR3 DNA reads as TGTGCCAGCAGCTTAGACGGGCTAGCGGCCACAGATACGCAGTATTTT. Protein product: CASSLDGLAATDTQYF.

This clone occurred once. V and J are TRBV11-2 and TRBJ2-7; TRBD2 agrees at 9 bases. The germline gives CDR1 SGHAT, CDR2 FQNNGV. Trimming removed 1 base from V and 4 bases from J; junction bases left unmatched: 2. This CDR3 has 14 residues. CDR3 sequence reads: CASSLGGRAYEQYF. CDR3 DNA sequence: TGTGCCAGCAGCTTAGGCGGGAGGGCTTACGAGCAGTACTTC. The variable domain in full, with the rest retrieved from reference TRBV11-2 and TRBJ2-7, is EAGVAQSPRYKIIEKRQSVAFWCNPISGHATLYWYQQILGQGPKLLIQFQNNGVVDDSQLPKDRFSAERLKGVDSTLKIQPAKLEDSAVYLCASSLGGRAYEQYFGPGTRLTVT.

The V and J genes are TRBV7-2 and TRBJ2-7, with D possibly being TRBD1 (6 bases). Germline-derived CDR1 and CDR2 are SGHTA and FQGNSA. V was pared by 1 base and J by 8 bases, with 12 bases between. The CDR3 sequence is 13 residues long. CDR3 region: CASSLDLTGQQYF. CDR3 DNA: TGTGCCAGCAGCTTAGACCTAACAGGGCAGCAGTACTTC.

The chain uses TRBV6-2 or TRBV6-3 and TRBJ1-2; D is perhaps TRBD1 (5 bases). CDR1 is MNHEY, CDR2 SVGEGT, per germline. Trimming took off 2 bases at V and 4 bases at J, with 14 bases between the two ends. The CDR3 extends over 15 amino acids. CDR3 DNA: TGTGCCAGCAGTTACCGCAGGGAGGTATTCTATGGCTACACCTTC. Protein sequence: CASSYRREVFYGYTF.

The V call is TRBV6-5, the J call TRBJ2-1; 12 nucleotides align to TRBD2. CDR3 length equals 15 residues. With V trimmed by 6 bases and J by 5 bases, 5 bases remained unmatched. In germline, CDR1 is MNHEY, CDR2 SVGAGI. This CDR3 reads CASRRTSGKNNEQFF. Here the CDR3 DNA reads TGTGCCAGCAGGCGGACTAGCGGGAAGAACAATGAGCAGTTCTTC.

The chain links TRBV6-5 to TRBJ2-2; 8 bases agree with TRBD1. V lost 4 bases, J lost 4 bases, and 5 bases stayed unmatched. This CDR3 has 15 residues. Germline V gives CDR1 MNHEY, CDR2 SVGAGI. The CDR3 bases are TGTGCCAGCAGTTCTGGGACAGGCGCCACCGGGGAGCTGTTTTTT. Its protein product is CASSSGTGATGELFF.

This chain connects TRBV28 to TRBJ2-3; 7 bases map to TRBD1. The CDR3 runs 14 residues. Trimming took 6 bases from V and 2 from J; bases not matched to a gene: 5. Germline V gene sequence: CDR1 MDHEN, CDR2 SYDVKM. CDR3 sequence: CASSQGVITDTQYF. CDR3 coding DNA: TGTGCCAGCAGCCAGGGGGTAATCACAGATACGCAGTATTTT.

This clone occurred a few times. J is TRBJ2-7 and V is TRBV6-1; 9 bases map to TRBD2. Germline-derived CDR1 and CDR2 are MNHNS and SASEGT. The junction had 3 bases not matched to a gene; V was cut back by 0 bases and J by 6 bases. CDR3 size: 14 residues. The CDR3 coding sequence is TGTGCCAGCAGTGAAGCTAGCGGGAGCTCCGAGCAGTACTTC. Protein: CASSEASGSSEQYF.

This chain connects TRBV2 to TRBJ2-7, with TRBD2 identical over 9 bases. V lost 7 bases and J lost 2; bases outside the gene matches: 6. This CDR3 has 14 amino acids. Germline V lookup: CDR1 SNHLY, CDR2 FYNNEI. This CDR3 reads CASTVAGVAYEQYF. The CDR3 bases are TGTGCCAGCACGGTAGCGGGAGTAGCCTACGAGCAGTACTTC.